This record covers a single T cell receptor beta chain. The antigen is undetermined. Using a J-beta primer mix together with a sample-barcoded 5' primer, a second PCR was run for roughly 7 to 12 cycles. A tag from a template-switch adaptor with 12 random nucleotides marked each cDNA molecule. A single record per CDR3 protein comes from TCRdb applying MiXCR to the 5' RACE reads. The table lists some 1.4 million distinct CDR3 sequences, roughly 40% of them singletons. The sample belongs to a study of blood T cells in healthy people across ages. Background on the study: Template switching picked up about one barcoded beta molecule for each two T cells. Study-level points and caveats: Compared with aged donors, long-lived donors showed fewer expanded clones, suggesting selection. Older age coincided with a roughly linear decline in TCR beta diversity per million T cells.

Germline CDR1 reads MDHEN; CDR2 reads SYDVKM. Trimming left V 6 bases short and J 2 bases short, with 16 bases between. This CDR3 spans 15 amino acids. The chain carries TRBV28 and TRBJ1-2; D might be TRBD1 (6 bases). This receptor was identified in a woman between 18 and 29 years old in good health. The sample consisted of blood. Here the CDR3 DNA reads TGTGCCAGCAGGGTCCTACAGGGTAAAAACTATGGCTACACCTTC. Its protein is CASRVLQGKNYGYTF.